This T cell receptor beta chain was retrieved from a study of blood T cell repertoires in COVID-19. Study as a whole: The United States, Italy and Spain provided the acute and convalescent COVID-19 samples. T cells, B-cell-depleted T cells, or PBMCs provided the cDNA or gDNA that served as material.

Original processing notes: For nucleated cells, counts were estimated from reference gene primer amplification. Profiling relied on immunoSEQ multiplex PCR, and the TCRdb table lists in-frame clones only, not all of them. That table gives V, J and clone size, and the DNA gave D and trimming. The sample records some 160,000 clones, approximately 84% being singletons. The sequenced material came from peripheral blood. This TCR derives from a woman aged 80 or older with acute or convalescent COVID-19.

Here the CDR3 reads CASINKNTEAFF. The CDR3 DNA reads as TGTGCCAGCATAAACAAAAACACTGAAGCTTTCTTT. The chain uses TRBV6-5 and TRBJ1-1; D is unclear. The length of the CDR3 is 12 residues. V was trimmed by 7 bases and J by 2 bases, leaving 8 bases between them. Germline V gives CDR1 MNHEY, CDR2 SVGAGI.